This T cell receptor (beta chain) stems from a study of tumor-infiltrating lymphocytes in primary liver carcinoma. Turning to the study itself: Donors had hepatocellular carcinoma or combined HCC and intrahepatic cholangiocarcinoma.

Making TCR beta cDNA involved approximately 530 ng total RNA and a constant-region primer. Library construction for TCR beta comprised three nested multiplex PCR rounds performed with slightly modified ARM-PCR. TRBV1-TRBV30 forward primers paired with a C-beta reverse primer were used in the first two PCR rounds, which ran approximately 11 cycles each. TCRdb redid the calling of the multiplex PCR reads with MiXCR, one entry per CDR3 protein. Here the sample spans some 190,000 distinct CDR3 sequences, around four fifths being singletons. Starting material for RNA and DNA co-extraction consisted of about 17-32 mg of unsorted bulk tissue. Tumor regions sampled: superior, inferior, left, right poles, and centre. Regarding the study as a whole: Relative to tumor region pairs, the tumor-adjacent and tumor-blood pairs showed overlap that was lower.

For this clonotype: Its target is not known. The CDR3 ends on some other residue instead of the conserved phenylalanine or tryptophan, so this is likely a read error.

Germline CDR1 reads PRHDT; CDR2 reads FYEKMQ (reference sequence). V shed 8 bases and J shed 2 bases, with 13 bases lying between them. The CDR3 totals 13 residues. The receptor's source is a man aged 40-49 years with primary liver carcinoma and hepatitis B virus infection. This sequence joins TRBV13 and TRBJ2-7, with a weak D call TRBD2 (5 bases). The sample was tumor tissue from primary liver carcinoma. The CDR3 DNA is TGTGCCAGCGGGAGAGCAGGACCCTACGAGCAGTACCTC. Translated: CASGRAGPYEQYL.